The 11 T cell receptor beta chains listed next were all sequenced from one sample in a study of identifying expanded T cells in peripheral blood. Clones were sequenced by immunoSEQ multiplex PCR, and TCRdb holds only the in-frame ones, with some missing. The sample holds 100,000 or so clones; around 90% are singletons and the top ten take about a sixth. Sequenced: blood. These receptors originate from a person aged 18-69 years in good health.

The CDR3 reads CSASSNEQFF. The CDR3 bases are TGCAGTGCTAGTTCGAATGAGCAGTTCTTC. The chain joins TRBV20-1 to TRBJ2-1; D gene unclear. The CDR3 is 10 residues long. Trimming shortened V by 3 bases and J by 7 bases, and 4 bases separated the two germline ends. CDR1 and CDR2 (germline): DFQATT, SNEGSKA (reference sequence).

The chain recombines TRBV19 with TRBJ2-1; 10 bases agree with TRBD1. The CDR3 is 15 residues long. V gave up 6 bases and J gave up 4 bases; unmatched junction bases: 6. Germline values: CDR1 LNHDA, CDR2 SQIVND (reference sequence). CDR3 region: CASRKRDRGYNEQFF. The CDR3 DNA follows: TGTGCCAGTAGGAAACGGGACAGGGGATACAATGAGCAGTTCTTC.

This clone was seen only a few times. This rearrangement joins TRBV5-1 to TRBJ1-2, with TRBD1 identical over 7 bases. Trimming removed 3 bases from V and 1 base from J; junction bases left unmatched: 12. CDR1 and CDR2 (germline): SGHRS, YFSETQ. The CDR3 is 17 residues long. The CDR3 loop is CASSWNPGQFDNYGYTF. CDR3 DNA sequence: TGCGCCAGCAGCTGGAATCCGGGACAGTTTGATAACTATGGCTACACCTTC.

J is TRBJ2-7 and V is TRBV18; 7 bases align to TRBD1. The junction had 8 bases not matched to a gene; V was cut back by 3 bases and J by 3 bases. Germline values: CDR1 KGHSH, CDR2 LQKENI. There are 15 residues in the CDR3. CDR3 amino acids: CASSPREGQDYEQYF. CDR3 in DNA: TGTGCCAGCTCACCGAGGGAAGGACAGGACTACGAGCAGTACTTC.

The rearrangement joins TRBV29-1 to TRBJ1-1; 11 bases are a match to TRBD1. The J segment lost 7 bases and the V segment lost 4 bases, leaving 5 bases of the junction unmatched. Germline lookup yields CDR1 SQVTM and CDR2 ANQGSEA. The CDR3 has 13 residues. The chain's CDR3 is CSVGGQGASEAFF. Written as DNA, the CDR3 is TGCAGCGTTGGAGGACAGGGGGCCAGTGAAGCTTTCTTT.

The chain has TRBV28 and TRBJ1-5; D gene unclear. Germline lookup yields CDR1 MDHEN and CDR2 SYDVKM. The CDR3 has 12 residues. Trimming took 9 bases from V and 1 from J, leaving 7 bases between them. CDR3 protein: CASAESNQPQHF. CDR3 DNA: TGTGCCAGTGCTGAAAGCAATCAGCCCCAGCATTTT.

This chain joins TRBV29-1 and TRBJ2-5, with D perhaps matching TRBD1 or TRBD2 (5 bases each). In germline, CDR1 is SQVTM, CDR2 ANQGSEA. Trimming pared 2 bases from V and 7 bases from J, leaving 17 bases between. The CDR3 is 14 residues long. CDR3 loop: CSVESGTRGGTQYF. In nucleotides, the CDR3 is TGCAGCGTTGAATCAGGGACCCGGGGTGGGACCCAGTACTTC. Looking up the rest from reference TRBV29-1 and TRBJ2-5 gives the full variable domain: SAVISQKPSRDICQRGTSLTIQCQVDSQVTMMFWYRQQPGQSLTLIATANQGSEATYESGFVIDKFPISRPNLTFSTLTVSNMSPEDSSIYLCSVESGTRGGTQYFGPGTRLLVL.

The chain recombines TRBV4-3 with TRBJ1-1; D remains ambiguous. Germline CDR1 LGHNA, CDR2 YSLEER. The V and J ends lost 1 base and 4 bases respectively, with 7 bases between them. CDR3 length equals 13 residues. The DNA for the CDR3 is TGCGCCAGCAGCCAAGGCCGGGCCACTGAAGCTTTCTTT. It encodes CASSQGRATEAFF.

The chain uses TRBV6-1 and TRBJ1-6; D remains ambiguous. Germline V CDR1 and CDR2: MNHNS, SASEGT. V shed 1 base and J shed 10 bases, with 8 bases lying between them. This CDR3 contains 13 residues. The CDR3 region is CASSEVVGSPLHF. DNA of the CDR3: TGTGCCAGCAGTGAAGTGGTGGGGTCACCCCTCCACTTT.

The V gene is TRBV29-1, the J gene TRBJ1-2; 8 positions match TRBD1. The CDR3 runs 13 residues. Germline CDR1 reads SQVTM; CDR2 reads ANQGSEA. The trim removed 6 bases at V and 4 bases at J, leaving 7 bases unmatched. The CDR3 DNA reads TGCAGCGTCAAACAGGGGGTTTCCTATGGCTACACCTTC. Translation gives CSVKQGVSYGYTF.

This clone appeared a single time. The V call is TRBV7-2, the J call TRBJ2-1; 11 bases match TRBD2. Germline values: CDR1 SGHTA, CDR2 FQGNSA. The CDR3 runs 16 residues. Losses at the gene ends were 4 bases for V and 2 bases for J; bases not matched to a gene: 4. CDR3: CASSSFSGGAYNEQFF. The CDR3 DNA reads as TGTGCCAGCAGCTCTTTTAGCGGGGGGGCCTACAATGAGCAGTTCTTC.